These T cell receptor beta chains were read from a single sample in a study of blood T cell repertoires in COVID-19. Profiling relied on immunoSEQ multiplex PCR, and the TCRdb table lists in-frame clones only, not all of them. The sample has some 150,000 clones, approximately 85% seen once. Material for sequencing was peripheral blood. These receptors came from a man between 60 and 70 years old who had recovered from COVID-19. Each CDR3 is given with its conserved first and last residue. The order of the fields is J gene, D gene, V gene, clone size, CDR3 protein, CDR3 DNA. The D gene is left open where the match is weak. Where a row states a size, it is once, few, many or the class of an expanded clone; other rows omit it.

j_call: TRBJ1-5
d_call: TRBD1
v_call: TRBV5-1
clone_size: -
cdr3_aa: CASSLEGTGAQQPQHF
cdr3_nt: TGCGCCAGCAGCTTGGAGGGGACAGGGGCCCAACAGCCCCAGCATTTT

j_call: TRBJ2-3
d_call: -
v_call: TRBV4-1
clone_size: -
cdr3_aa: CASSWGAPTDTQYF
cdr3_nt: TGCGCCAGCAGCTGGGGCGCCCCCACAGATACGCAGTATTTT

j_call: TRBJ1-3
d_call: -
v_call: TRBV9
clone_size: -
cdr3_aa: CASSVTTDTYSGNTIYF
cdr3_nt: TGTGCCAGCAGCGTGACGACAGACACTTACTCTGGAAACACCATATATTTT

j_call: TRBJ1-4
d_call: -
v_call: TRBV18
clone_size: -
cdr3_aa: CASSPGLKTATNEKLFF
cdr3_nt: TGTGCCAGCTCACCTGGGCTCAAGACCGCAACTAATGAAAAACTGTTTTTT

j_call: TRBJ2-1
d_call: -
v_call: TRBV14
clone_size: few
cdr3_aa: CASSQGGASGILNEQFF
cdr3_nt: TGTGCCAGCAGCCAAGGGGGGGCTAGCGGAATTCTCAATGAGCAGTTCTTC

j_call: TRBJ1-2
d_call: -
v_call: TRBV6-5
clone_size: -
cdr3_aa: CASSYSVSNYGYTF
cdr3_nt: TGTGCCAGCAGTTACTCCGTGTCTAACTATGGCTACACCTTC

j_call: TRBJ2-2
d_call: TRBD2
v_call: TRBV6-5
clone_size: -
cdr3_aa: CASSYGGGGTGELFF
cdr3_nt: TGTGCCAGCAGTTACGGCGGGGGGGGCACCGGGGAGCTGTTTTTT

j_call: TRBJ1-2
d_call: TRBD1
v_call: TRBV19
clone_size: -
cdr3_aa: CAITRDRGQGYTF
cdr3_nt: TGTGCCATAACCCGGGACAGGGGTCAAGGCTACACCTTC

j_call: TRBJ1-2
d_call: TRBD1
v_call: TRBV19
clone_size: once
cdr3_aa: CASSNLDRFGYTF
cdr3_nt: TGTGCCAGTAGTAACCTGGACAGGTTCGGCTACACCTTC

j_call: TRBJ1-2
d_call: -
v_call: TRBV6-5
clone_size: few
cdr3_aa: CASSYSPGDYGYTF
cdr3_nt: TGTGCCAGCAGTTACTCCCCCGGGGACTATGGCTACACCTTC

j_call: TRBJ2-2
d_call: TRBD1
v_call: TRBV19
clone_size: -
cdr3_aa: CASSPKRTGSTGELFF
cdr3_nt: TGTGCCAGTAGTCCAAAACGGACAGGGAGTACCGGGGAGCTGTTTTTT

j_call: TRBJ2-2
d_call: TRBD2
v_call: TRBV7-2
clone_size: -
cdr3_aa: CASSLAFAGGLFF
cdr3_nt: TGTGCCAGCAGCTTAGCCTTTGCGGGGGGGCTGTTTTTT

j_call: TRBJ1-3
d_call: TRBD1
v_call: TRBV19
clone_size: -
cdr3_aa: CASSIGDSQYLSGNTIYF
cdr3_nt: TGTGCCAGTAGTATTGGGGACAGTCAATACCTCTCTGGAAACACCATATATTTT

j_call: TRBJ2-7
d_call: TRBD1
v_call: TRBV10-3
clone_size: -
cdr3_aa: CAISGTGGTYEQYF
cdr3_nt: TGTGCCATCAGCGGGACAGGGGGCACCTACGAGCAGTACTTC

j_call: TRBJ2-7
d_call: -
v_call: TRBV11-2
clone_size: -
cdr3_aa: CASSFGLQNEQYF
cdr3_nt: TGTGCCAGCAGCTTTGGGCTACAGAACGAGCAGTACTTC

j_call: TRBJ1-5
d_call: TRBD1
v_call: TRBV12-3/TRBV12-4
clone_size: -
cdr3_aa: CASTRQGREPQHF
cdr3_nt: TGTGCCAGCACCCGACAGGGCCGAGAGCCCCAGCATTTT

j_call: TRBJ2-1
d_call: TRBD2
v_call: TRBV7-7
clone_size: -
cdr3_aa: CASSLRTSGQGEQFF
cdr3_nt: TGTGCTAGCAGCCTCCGGACTAGCGGCCAGGGTGAGCAGTTCTTC

j_call: TRBJ1-6
d_call: -
v_call: TRBV12-5
clone_size: -
cdr3_aa: CASGLGPDSPLHF
cdr3_nt: TGTGCTAGTGGTTTGGGTCCGGATTCACCCCTCCACTTT

j_call: TRBJ2-6
d_call: TRBD1
v_call: TRBV5-1
clone_size: many
cdr3_aa: CASTYRGSGANVLTF
cdr3_nt: TGCGCCAGCACCTACAGGGGTTCTGGGGCCAACGTCCTGACTTTC

j_call: TRBJ2-2
d_call: TRBD1
v_call: TRBV24-1
clone_size: -
cdr3_aa: CATSDRTGLNTGELFF
cdr3_nt: TGTGCCACCAGTGATCGGACAGGGTTGAACACCGGGGAGCTGTTTTTT

j_call: TRBJ1-4
d_call: -
v_call: TRBV10-1
clone_size: -
cdr3_aa: CASSDYPGHRLFF
cdr3_nt: TGCGCCAGCAGTGACTATCCGGGACACCGACTGTTTTTT

j_call: TRBJ1-1
d_call: -
v_call: TRBV27
clone_size: -
cdr3_aa: CASMRSHRTEAFF
cdr3_nt: TGTGCCAGCATGAGATCCCACCGCACTGAAGCTTTCTTT

j_call: TRBJ2-2
d_call: -
v_call: TRBV3-1/TRBV3-2
clone_size: few
cdr3_aa: CASSPYSGDTGELFF
cdr3_nt: TGTGCCAGCAGCCCTTACAGTGGTGACACCGGGGAGCTGTTTTTT

j_call: TRBJ1-1
d_call: -
v_call: TRBV12-3/TRBV12-4
clone_size: -
cdr3_aa: CASSFGRDTEAFF
cdr3_nt: TGTGCCAGCAGTTTCGGCAGGGACACTGAAGCTTTCTTT

j_call: TRBJ1-1
d_call: TRBD1
v_call: TRBV2
clone_size: -
cdr3_aa: CASSGGQGRTEAFF
cdr3_nt: TGTGCCAGCAGTGGGGGACAGGGTCGCACTGAAGCTTTCTTT

j_call: TRBJ2-7
d_call: TRBD2
v_call: TRBV20-1
clone_size: -
cdr3_aa: CSASWLAGSHEQYF
cdr3_nt: TGCAGTGCTAGTTGGCTAGCGGGGTCCCACGAGCAGTACTTC

j_call: TRBJ2-2
d_call: -
v_call: TRBV30
clone_size: few
cdr3_aa: CAWSVRGADTGELFF
cdr3_nt: TGTGCCTGGAGTGTACGCGGGGCTGACACCGGGGAGCTGTTTTTT

j_call: TRBJ1-2
d_call: TRBD1
v_call: TRBV7-2
clone_size: -
cdr3_aa: CASSLDLGQGANYGYTF
cdr3_nt: TGTGCCAGCAGCTTAGATTTAGGACAGGGAGCTAACTATGGCTACACCTTC

j_call: TRBJ2-7
d_call: TRBD2
v_call: TRBV7-6
clone_size: once
cdr3_aa: CASSFGGGFGQYF
cdr3_nt: TGTGCCAGCAGCTTTGGCGGGGGGTTCGGGCAGTACTTC

j_call: TRBJ2-5
d_call: -
v_call: TRBV7-2
clone_size: -
cdr3_aa: CASSSIKGQGQETQYF
cdr3_nt: TGTGCCAGCAGCTCTATAAAAGGGCAGGGCCAAGAGACCCAGTACTTC

j_call: TRBJ1-5
d_call: -
v_call: TRBV3-1/TRBV3-2
clone_size: -
cdr3_aa: CASSDSDRSNQPQHF
cdr3_nt: TGTGCCAGCAGCGATTCTGACAGGAGCAATCAGCCCCAGCATTTT

j_call: TRBJ1-2
d_call: TRBD1
v_call: TRBV4-2
clone_size: -
cdr3_aa: CASSQVDRDRRSNYGYTF
cdr3_nt: TGTGCCAGCAGCCAAGTAGACCGGGACAGGCGTTCTAACTATGGCTACACCTTC

j_call: TRBJ2-7
d_call: TRBD1
v_call: TRBV5-6
clone_size: -
cdr3_aa: CASSMGQGRYEQYF
cdr3_nt: TGTGCCAGCAGCATGGGACAGGGCCGCTACGAGCAGTACTTC

j_call: TRBJ2-7
d_call: TRBD1
v_call: TRBV5-1
clone_size: -
cdr3_aa: CASSLGGTGIYEQYF
cdr3_nt: TGCGCCAGCAGCTTGGGGGGGACAGGGATCTACGAGCAGTACTTC

j_call: TRBJ1-1
d_call: -
v_call: TRBV7-2
clone_size: -
cdr3_aa: CASSLDWLNTEAFF
cdr3_nt: TGTGCCAGCAGCTTAGACTGGTTGAACACTGAAGCTTTCTTT

j_call: TRBJ2-3
d_call: -
v_call: TRBV6-2/TRBV6-3
clone_size: -
cdr3_aa: CASSYSLFSSTDTQYF
cdr3_nt: TGTGCCAGCAGTTACTCACTCTTCTCTAGCACAGATACGCAGTATTTT

j_call: TRBJ1-2
d_call: TRBD1
v_call: TRBV18
clone_size: -
cdr3_aa: CASSPTWTGGGYGYTF
cdr3_nt: TGTGCCAGCTCACCGACGTGGACAGGGGGCGGCTATGGCTACACCTTC

j_call: TRBJ2-1
d_call: TRBD1
v_call: TRBV6-5
clone_size: -
cdr3_aa: CASTGTAASNEQFF
cdr3_nt: TGTGCCAGCACCGGGACAGCCGCCTCCAATGAGCAGTTCTTC

j_call: TRBJ1-3
d_call: -
v_call: TRBV4-1
clone_size: -
cdr3_aa: CASSRGGGSGNTIYF
cdr3_nt: TGCGCCAGCAGCCGTGGGGGGGGAAGCGGAAACACCATATATTTT

j_call: TRBJ2-7
d_call: -
v_call: TRBV11-2
clone_size: -
cdr3_aa: CASSYAGNEQYF
cdr3_nt: TGTGCCAGCAGCTACGCCGGGAACGAGCAGTACTTC

j_call: TRBJ2-3
d_call: TRBD1
v_call: TRBV6-6
clone_size: -
cdr3_aa: CASSSRGTDTQYF
cdr3_nt: TGTGCCAGCAGTAGCAGGGGGACAGATACGCAGTATTTT

j_call: TRBJ2-5
d_call: -
v_call: TRBV14
clone_size: -
cdr3_aa: CASSQGQLGTQYF
cdr3_nt: TGTGCCAGCAGCCAAGGACAACTGGGGACCCAGTACTTC

j_call: TRBJ2-7
d_call: TRBD2
v_call: TRBV9
clone_size: -
cdr3_aa: CASSALAGGHYEQYF
cdr3_nt: TGTGCCAGCAGCGCACTAGCGGGGGGACATTACGAGCAGTACTTC

j_call: TRBJ2-4
d_call: -
v_call: TRBV5-6
clone_size: -
cdr3_aa: CASSLGGVENIQYF
cdr3_nt: TGTGCCAGCAGCTTAGGGGGTGTTGAAAACATTCAGTACTTC

j_call: TRBJ1-2
d_call: TRBD1
v_call: TRBV3-1/TRBV3-2
clone_size: -
cdr3_aa: CASSQPRGQGARASYGYTF
cdr3_nt: TGTGCCAGCAGCCAACCCCGGGGACAGGGGGCCAGGGCCTCCTATGGCTACACCTTC

j_call: TRBJ2-1
d_call: TRBD2
v_call: TRBV5-1
clone_size: -
cdr3_aa: CASGGRGTYNEQFF
cdr3_nt: TGCGCCAGCGGCGGGAGGGGGACCTACAATGAGCAGTTCTTC

j_call: TRBJ1-5
d_call: -
v_call: TRBV19
clone_size: -
cdr3_aa: CASSNDFGGGNQPQHF
cdr3_nt: TGTGCCAGTAGTAATGACTTCGGAGGGGGCAATCAGCCCCAGCATTTT

j_call: TRBJ2-5
d_call: -
v_call: TRBV7-9
clone_size: -
cdr3_aa: CASSSRDHGETQYF
cdr3_nt: TGTGCCAGCAGCTCTAGAGACCACGGGGAGACCCAGTACTTC